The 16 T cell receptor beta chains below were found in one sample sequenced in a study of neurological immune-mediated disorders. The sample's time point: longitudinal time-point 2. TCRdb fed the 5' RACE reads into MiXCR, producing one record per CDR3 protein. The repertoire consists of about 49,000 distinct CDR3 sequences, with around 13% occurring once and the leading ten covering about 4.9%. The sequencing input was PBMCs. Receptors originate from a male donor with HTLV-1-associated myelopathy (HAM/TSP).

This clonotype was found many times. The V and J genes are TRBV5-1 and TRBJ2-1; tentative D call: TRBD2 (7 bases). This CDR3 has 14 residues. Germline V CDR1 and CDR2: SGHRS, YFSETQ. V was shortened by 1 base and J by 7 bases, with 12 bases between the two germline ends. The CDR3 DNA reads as TGCGCCAGCAGCTTGTGGGGGGGCGGGAATGAGCAGTTCTTC. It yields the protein CASSLWGGGNEQFF.

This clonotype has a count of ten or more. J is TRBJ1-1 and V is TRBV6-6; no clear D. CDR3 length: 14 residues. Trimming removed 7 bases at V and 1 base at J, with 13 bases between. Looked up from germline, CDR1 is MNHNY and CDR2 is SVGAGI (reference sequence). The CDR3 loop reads CASKPQHGNTEAFF. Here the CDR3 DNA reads TGTGCCAGCAAACCCCAGCACGGGAACACTGAAGCTTTCTTT.

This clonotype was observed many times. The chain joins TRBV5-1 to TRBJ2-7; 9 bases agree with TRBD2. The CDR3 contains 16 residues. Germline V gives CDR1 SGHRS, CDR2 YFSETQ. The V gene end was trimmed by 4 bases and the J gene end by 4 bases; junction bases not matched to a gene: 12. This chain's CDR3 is CASSESPPAGGYEQYF. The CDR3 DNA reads TGCGCCAGCAGCGAATCCCCTCCAGCGGGGGGTTACGAGCAGTACTTC.

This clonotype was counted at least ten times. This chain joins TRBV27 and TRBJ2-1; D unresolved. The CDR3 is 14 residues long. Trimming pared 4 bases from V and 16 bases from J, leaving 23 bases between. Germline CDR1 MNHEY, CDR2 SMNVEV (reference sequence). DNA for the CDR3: TGTGCCAGCAGTTCATCCGGGTCAGGAATTTTGCGCTTCTTC. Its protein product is CASSSSGSGILRFF.

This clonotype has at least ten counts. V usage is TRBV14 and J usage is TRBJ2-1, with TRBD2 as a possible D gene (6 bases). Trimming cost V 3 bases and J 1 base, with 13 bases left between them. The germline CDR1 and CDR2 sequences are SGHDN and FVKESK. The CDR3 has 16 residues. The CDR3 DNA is TGTGCCAGCAGCCAGCGGGGTCTAGCTTCCTACAATGAGCAGTTCTTC. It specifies CASSQRGLASYNEQFF.

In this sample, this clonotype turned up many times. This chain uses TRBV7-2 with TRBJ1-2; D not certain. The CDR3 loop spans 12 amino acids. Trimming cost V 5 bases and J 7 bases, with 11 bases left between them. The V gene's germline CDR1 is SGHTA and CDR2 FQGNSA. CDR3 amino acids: CASSTSGVGYTF. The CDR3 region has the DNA TGTGCCAGCAGCACCTCCGGGGTTGGCTACACCTTC.

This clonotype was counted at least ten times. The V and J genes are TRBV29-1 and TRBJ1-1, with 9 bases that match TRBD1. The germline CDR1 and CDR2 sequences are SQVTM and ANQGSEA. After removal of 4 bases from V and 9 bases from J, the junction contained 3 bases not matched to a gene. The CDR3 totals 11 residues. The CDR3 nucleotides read TGCAGCGTTGTGGGACAGGGTAAAGCTTTCTTT. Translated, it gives CSVVGQGKAFF. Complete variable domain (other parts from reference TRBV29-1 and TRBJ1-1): SAVISQKPSRDICQRGTSLTIQCQVDSQVTMMFWYRQQPGQSLTLIATANQGSEATYESGFVIDKFPISRPNLTFSTLTVSNMSPEDSSIYLCSVVGQGKAFFGQGTRLTVV.

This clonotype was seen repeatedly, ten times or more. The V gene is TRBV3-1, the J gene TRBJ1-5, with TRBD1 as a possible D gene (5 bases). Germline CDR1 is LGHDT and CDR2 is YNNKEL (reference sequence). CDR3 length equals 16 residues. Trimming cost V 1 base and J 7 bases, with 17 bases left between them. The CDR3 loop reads CASSQGFRARPQPQHF. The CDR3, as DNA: TGTGCCAGCAGCCAAGGTTTCAGGGCGAGGCCCCAGCCCCAGCATTTT.

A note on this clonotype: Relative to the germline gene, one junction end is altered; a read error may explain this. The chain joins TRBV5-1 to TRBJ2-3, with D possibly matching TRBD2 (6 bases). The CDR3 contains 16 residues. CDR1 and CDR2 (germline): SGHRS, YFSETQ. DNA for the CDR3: TGCGCCAGCAGCTTGGACGTCCTAGCGTGGGCAGATACTCAGTATTTT. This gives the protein CASSLDVLAWADTQYF.

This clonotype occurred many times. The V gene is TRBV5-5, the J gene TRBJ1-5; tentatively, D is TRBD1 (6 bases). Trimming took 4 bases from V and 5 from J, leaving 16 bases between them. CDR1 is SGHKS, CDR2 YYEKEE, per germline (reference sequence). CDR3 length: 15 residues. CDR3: CASSRTLDRYQPQHF. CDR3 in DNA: TGTGCCAGCAGCCGCACGCTCGACAGGTATCAGCCCCAGCATTTT.

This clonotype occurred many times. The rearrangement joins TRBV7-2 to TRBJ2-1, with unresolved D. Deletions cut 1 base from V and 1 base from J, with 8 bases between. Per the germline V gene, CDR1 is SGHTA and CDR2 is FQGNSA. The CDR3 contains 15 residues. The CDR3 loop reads CASSLDRSSYNEQFF. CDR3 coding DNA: TGTGCCAGCAGCTTAGACCGGTCATCCTACAATGAGCAGTTCTTC.

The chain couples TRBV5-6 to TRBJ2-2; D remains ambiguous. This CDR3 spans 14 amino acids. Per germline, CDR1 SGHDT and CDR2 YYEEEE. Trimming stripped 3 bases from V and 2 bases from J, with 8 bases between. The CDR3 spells CASSSEPNTGELFF. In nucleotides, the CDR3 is TGTGCCAGCAGCTCGGAACCTAACACCGGGGAGCTGTTTTTT.

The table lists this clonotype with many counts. In DNA, the CDR3 is TGTGCCAGCAGCTTACCTGGTGCGTCGGAGCAGTACTTC. Translating it yields CASSLPGASEQYF. V usage is TRBV11-2 and J usage is TRBJ2-7; D gene ambiguous. The germline V gene has CDR1 SGHAT and CDR2 FQNNGV. The CDR3 length is 13 residues. Trimming left V 2 bases short and J 7 bases short, with 12 bases between.

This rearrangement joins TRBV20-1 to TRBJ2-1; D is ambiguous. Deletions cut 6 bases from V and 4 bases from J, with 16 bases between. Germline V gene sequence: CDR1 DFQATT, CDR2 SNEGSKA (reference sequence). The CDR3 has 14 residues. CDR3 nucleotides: TGCAGTGCCCTCCCGCCTGAACTATACAATGAGCAGTTCTTC. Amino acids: CSALPPELYNEQFF.

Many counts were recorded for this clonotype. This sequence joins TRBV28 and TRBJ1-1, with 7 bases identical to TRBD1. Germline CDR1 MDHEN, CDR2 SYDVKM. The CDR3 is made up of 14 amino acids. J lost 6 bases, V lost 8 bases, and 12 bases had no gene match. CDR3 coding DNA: TGTGCCAGCGGGTCCAGACAGGGCCCCCCTGAAGCTTTCTTT. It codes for CASGSRQGPPEAFF.

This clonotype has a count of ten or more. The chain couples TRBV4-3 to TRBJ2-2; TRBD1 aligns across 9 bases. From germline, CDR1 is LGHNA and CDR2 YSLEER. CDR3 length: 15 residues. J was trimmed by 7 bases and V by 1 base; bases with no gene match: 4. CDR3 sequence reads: CASSQGTGEGGELFF. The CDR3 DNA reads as TGCGCCAGCAGCCAAGGGACAGGGGAAGGCGGGGAGCTGTTTTTT.